The next 7 T cell receptor beta chains were all read from a single sample in a study of T cells in Graves' hyperthyroidism and ophthalmopathy. RNA transcripts served as the template for amplifying TCR beta CDR3 regions. HTBI primers were employed in a first-round RT-PCR of the TCR CDR3. TCRdb re-called the multiplex PCR reads with MiXCR, one entry per CDR3 protein. The data contain about 480,000 distinct CDR3 sequences, approximately 15% of them singletons. Sequencing input: blood. The receptors were gathered from a woman aged 18-35 years with Graves' hyperthyroidism.

This clonotype was counted at least ten times. The V and J genes are TRBV27 and TRBJ2-5, with D possibly being TRBD1 or TRBD2 (5 bases each). Germline assignment: CDR1 MNHEY and CDR2 SMNVEV (reference sequence). V was pared by 1 base and J by 7 bases, with 13 bases between. The CDR3 contains 14 residues. The CDR3 reads CASSLWSRGATQYF. Written as DNA, the CDR3 is TGTGCCAGCAGTTTATGGTCGCGAGGGGCGACCCAGTACTTC.

This clonotype was observed many times. The chain recombines TRBV19 with TRBJ1-1; 8 bases line up with TRBD1. V was clipped by 4 bases and J by 1 base; unmatched bases: 8. This CDR3 is built from 16 residues. CDR1 and CDR2 (germline): LNHDA, SQIVND (reference sequence). The CDR3 bases are TGTGCCAGTAGTACGTATCGGACAGGGAGGAACACTGAAGCTTTCTTT. It encodes CASSTYRTGRNTEAFF.

V usage is TRBV19 and J usage is TRBJ2-3; D may match TRBD1 or TRBD2 (5 bases each). Germline CDR1 and CDR2: LNHDA and SQIVND (reference sequence). The CDR3 consists of 18 residues. V was cut by 7 bases and J by 2 bases, with 25 bases left in between. The CDR3 DNA follows: TGTGCCAGTACCGATGGGGGAACTAGGAGGTCACCCACAGATACGCAGTATTTT. This encodes CASTDGGTRRSPTDTQYF.

This clonotype showed up many times. The chain has TRBV6-1 and TRBJ2-7; possible D gene TRBD2, 6 bases. The V end was cut by 6 bases, the J end by 0 bases, with 9 bases between. The CDR3 is 13 amino acids. From germline, CDR1 is MNHNS and CDR2 SASEGT. The CDR3 sequence: CASRHGSSYEQYV. For the CDR3, the DNA is TGTGCCAGCAGACACGGGAGCTCCTACGAGCAGTACGTC.

Regarding this clonotype: With a much larger clone just one base away, this may be a read error. The chain links TRBV12-5 to TRBJ2-1; tentatively, D is TRBD1 (5 bases). CDR3 length equals 16 residues. Germline values: CDR1 LGHNT, CDR2 FRNRAP. V was shortened by 5 bases and J by 5 bases, with 19 bases between the two germline ends. The CDR3: CASGPGFFLSNNEQFF. The CDR3 DNA follows: TGTGCTAGTGGTCCAGGGTTCTTCCTATCCAACAATGAGCAGTTCTTC.

This clonotype was found many times. This rearrangement joins TRBV30 to TRBJ1-5; 10 nucleotides align to TRBD1. This CDR3 spans 14 amino acids. In germline, CDR1 is GTSNPN, CDR2 SVGIG (reference sequence). V shed 1 base and J 6 bases; nucleotides not matched to a gene: 3. The CDR3 DNA reads TGTGCCTGGAGTGGACAGGGGGCAAGTCAGCCCCAGCATTTT. This sequence encodes CAWSGQGASQPQHF.

This clonotype was picked up many times. This chain links TRBV11-1 with TRBJ2-5; D is possibly TRBD2 (5 bases). This CDR3 contains 12 residues. V lost 5 bases and J 9 bases, leaving 13 bases between the germline ends. From germline, CDR1 is SGHAT and CDR2 FQDESV (reference sequence). CDR3 residues: CASSGVVEAQYF. CDR3 DNA: TGTGCCAGCAGCGGAGTCGTGGAGGCCCAGTACTTC.